This T cell receptor (beta chain) comes out of a study of blood T cell repertoires in COVID-19. Study in general: Researchers got acute and convalescent COVID-19 samples from the United States, Italy and Spain. PBMCs, B-cell-depleted T cells, or T cells provided the cDNA or gDNA that made up the material.

Seattle enrolled patients during active infection and tracked them longitudinally. This clone has just a few counts. Germline V gene sequence: CDR1 LGHNA, CDR2 YSLEER. This CDR3 has 14 residues. V lost 4 bases to trimming and J lost 3 bases; unmatched junction nucleotides: 5. In the source study's methods: The authors estimated nucleated cell counts from reference gene primer amplification. Here immunoSEQ multiplex PCR was the method, and the copy in TCRdb shows in-frame clones only, minus some. V, J and clone size reflect that table, while D and trimming were determined from the DNA. Of about 260,000 clones in the sample, more than 70% are singletons; the top ten hold over 9%.

V is TRBV4-3 and J is TRBJ2-7; 8 positions agree with TRBD2. Source material: peripheral blood. This receptor was identified in a woman under 40 with COVID-19, enrolled during active disease. The DNA of the CDR3 is TGCGCCAGCAGCCGAGCGACTAGCGACTACGAGCAGTACTTC. This sequence encodes CASSRATSDYEQYF.